Below, 22 T cell receptor beta chains from the same sample are listed, as sequenced in a study of T-cell memory formation after mild COVID-19 (dated by TCRdb to the early 2020s). Library preparation used 5' RACE. The sample was run on an Illumina NovaSeq 6000. Starting from the raw public reads, TCRdb applied fastp trimming at Q25, assembled clones with MiXCR and retained in-frame beta chains. Each CDR3 protein gets just one entry, which takes the most common genes and DNA from the rows behind it. In this sample the table shows around 420,000 distinct CDR3 sequences, approximately 24% of which occur a single time. 7.5% to 10% of the sample belongs to the ten largest clones. Sequencing was performed on PBMCs or a T cell subset sorted from them (not recorded which). Receptor source: an adult woman who had mild COVID-19 (a few samples of this study predate the infection). The sample titles of this study are shuffled in the database, so cell type and time point are left out; the donor was told from shared clones.

This clonotype has only a few counts. The V gene is TRBV11-2, the J gene TRBJ1-1, with TRBD1 matching over 11 bases. The V gene's germline CDR1 is SGHAT and CDR2 FQNNGV. After removal of 7 bases from V and 4 bases from J, the junction contained 8 bases not matched to a gene. This CDR3 comprises 15 residues. The CDR3 sequence is CASTLTGTGGTEAFF. CDR3 bases: TGTGCCAGCACCCTTACCGGGACAGGGGGCACTGAAGCTTTCTTT. Supplemented by reference TRBV11-2 and TRBJ1-1, the full variable domain reads EAGVAQSPRYKIIEKRQSVAFWCNPISGHATLYWYQQILGQGPKLLIQFQNNGVVDDSQLPKDRFSAERLKGVDSTLKIQPAKLEDSAVYLCASTLTGTGGTEAFFGQGTRLTVV.

This clonotype was seen only a few times. The chain joins TRBV24-1 to TRBJ1-1; unclear D gene. The germline V gene has CDR1 KGHDR and CDR2 SFDVKD. This CDR3 contains 13 residues. Trimming shortened V by 5 bases and J by 2 bases, and 8 bases separated the two germline ends. CDR3 DNA: TGTGCCACCAGTGGAGGACTCAACACTGAAGCTTTCTTT. Translating it yields CATSGGLNTEAFF.

This clonotype was seen a few times. The J gene is TRBJ2-3, the V gene TRBV20-1; D is uncertain. V lost 6 bases and J lost 1, with 11 bases in between. Germline CDR1 reads DFQATT; CDR2 reads SNEGSKA (reference sequence). The CDR3 consists of 13 residues. CDR3 amino acids: CSAVDPRTDTQYF. For the CDR3, the DNA is TGCAGTGCAGTAGATCCGCGCACAGATACGCAGTATTTT.

The V gene is TRBV12-3 or TRBV12-4, the J gene TRBJ2-2; D might be TRBD1 (5 bases). This CDR3 comprises 16 residues. V was shortened by 3 bases and J by 1 base, with 12 bases between the two germline ends. CDR3 in DNA: TGTGCCAGCAGTTTTACCCCAGGGCTGAACACCGGGGAGCTGTTTTTT. Encoded protein: CASSFTPGLNTGELFF.

This clonotype was counted a few times. The chain is built from TRBV12-3 or TRBV12-4 and TRBJ1-1; TRBD1 is a possible D gene (5 bases). CDR3 length equals 18 residues. Trimming removed 0 bases at V and 0 bases at J, with 17 bases between. CDR3 nucleotides: TGTGCCAGCAGTTTAGCAGACGGGGCGGACCCCATGAACACTGAAGCTTTCTTT. This translates into CASSLADGADPMNTEAFF.

V gene TRBV24-1 combines with J gene TRBJ2-3; 9 bases agree with TRBD2. Looked up from germline, CDR1 is KGHDR and CDR2 is SFDVKD. V was pared by 9 bases and J by 2 bases, with 17 bases of the junction left unmatched. This CDR3 spans 18 amino acids. The CDR3 nucleotides are TGTGCCACCGGTGGGACCGCGGCTAGCGGGGCATACACAGATACGCAGTATTTT. Residues: CATGGTAASGAYTDTQYF.

V usage is TRBV18 and J usage is TRBJ1-3; tentative D call: TRBD1 (5 bases). This CDR3 contains 18 residues. Deletions cut 1 base from V and 0 bases from J, with 16 bases between. Germline-derived CDR1 and CDR2 are KGHSH and LQKENI. The CDR3 loop reads CASSPQPSGPSSGNTIYF. CDR3 coding DNA: TGTGCCAGCTCACCACAACCTTCGGGACCGAGCTCTGGAAACACCATATATTTT.

This clonotype was seen repeatedly, ten times or more. The DNA for the CDR3 is TGTGCCAGCAGCCCGAGAGGTGGGACACAGGGCCACAATGAGCAGTTCTTC. Translating it yields CASSPRGGTQGHNEQFF. This sequence joins TRBV7-9 and TRBJ2-1, with D possibly TRBD1 on 6 matching bases. The CDR3 length is 17 residues. Per the germline V gene, CDR1 is SEHNR and CDR2 is FQNEAQ (reference sequence). Trimming took 5 bases from V and 5 from J, leaving 22 bases between them.

A few counts support this clonotype. The chain's CDR3 is CASSTGQGLNSPLHF. CDR3 in DNA: TGCGCCAGCAGCACGGGACAGGGGCTGAATTCACCCCTCCACTTT. The chain employs TRBV4-1 and TRBJ1-6, with 10 bases matching TRBD1. This CDR3 is 15 amino acids long. Germline V gene lookup returns CDR1 MGHRA and CDR2 YSYEKL. The ends lost 5 bases at V and 7 bases at J; junction bases unmatched: 5.

The chain is built from TRBV20-1 and TRBJ2-7, with 7 nucleotides matching TRBD2. CDR3 size: 14 residues. V gave up 1 base and J gave up 5 bases; unmatched junction bases: 8. Germline CDR1 and CDR2: DFQATT and SNEGSKA (reference sequence). The CDR3 region is CSARAPGSGDEQYF. CDR3 in DNA: TGCAGTGCTAGAGCTCCCGGGAGCGGGGACGAGCAGTACTTC.

The table lists this clonotype with a few counts. The rearrangement links TRBV7-7 to TRBJ2-5, with TRBD1 matching 9 bases. Germline loops: CDR1 SSHAT, CDR2 FNYEAQ (reference sequence). V trimming: 5 bases; J trimming: 4 bases; junction bases outside the gene matches: 5. The CDR3 runs 14 residues. CDR3 protein: CASSAGQGRETQYF. CDR3 nucleotide sequence: TGTGCCAGCAGCGCGGGACAGGGAAGAGAGACCCAGTACTTC.

The rearrangement links TRBV20-1 to TRBJ2-7; 8 bases match TRBD2. There are 14 residues in the CDR3. J gave up 3 bases and V 0 bases, and 4 bases lay outside the gene matches. The germline V gene encodes CDR1 DFQATT and CDR2 SNEGSKA (reference sequence). The CDR3 loop is CSARDNLAGYEQYF. The DNA of the CDR3 is TGCAGTGCTAGAGATAACCTAGCGGGCTACGAGCAGTACTTC.

The V gene is TRBV18, the J gene TRBJ2-5; D not resolved. The V gene's germline CDR1 is KGHSH and CDR2 LQKENI. CDR3 length: 14 residues. V dropped 6 bases and J dropped 4 bases, with 15 bases sitting between them. DNA for the CDR3: TGTGCCAGCTCCCCCGGTTGGATTGGAGAGACCCAGTACTTC. This sequence encodes CASSPGWIGETQYF.

The table lists this clonotype with a few counts. This chain links TRBV3-1 with TRBJ2-7, with 10 positions matching TRBD1. The V and J ends lost 4 bases and 3 bases, in that order; junction bases with no gene match: 15. Germline V lookup: CDR1 LGHDT, CDR2 YNNKEL (reference sequence). The CDR3 spans 18 residues. In DNA, the CDR3 is TGTGCCAGCAGCCCGCCCGGGACAGGGGCCCGTCGGGACTACGAGCAGTACTTC. This codes for CASSPPGTGARRDYEQYF.

This clonotype appeared many times. The chain employs TRBV7-9 and TRBJ2-7; 8 positions match TRBD2. With V trimmed by 1 base and J by 7 bases, 9 bases remained unmatched. The germline CDR1 and CDR2 sequences are SEHNR and FQNEAQ (reference sequence). This CDR3 has 15 residues. This CDR3 reads CASSLVSGTRREQYF. In nucleotides, the CDR3 is TGTGCCAGCAGCTTAGTTAGCGGGACCCGGCGGGAGCAGTACTTC.

A few counts support this clonotype. This rearrangement joins TRBV5-6 to TRBJ2-7, with D possibly being TRBD1 (5 bases). V was pared by 4 bases and J by 1 base, with 12 bases between. The CDR3 loop spans 14 amino acids. Germline loops: CDR1 SGHDT, CDR2 YYEEEE. CDR3 region: CASSPTGFSYEQYF. Here the CDR3 DNA reads TGTGCCAGCAGCCCAACAGGTTTTTCCTACGAGCAGTACTTC.

The J gene is TRBJ2-5, the V gene TRBV12-3 or TRBV12-4; 9 bases line up with TRBD1. The CDR3 consists of 11 residues. After removal of 8 bases from V and 5 bases from J, the junction contained 0 bases not matched to a gene. DNA of the CDR3: TGTGCCAGCGGGACAGGGGAGACCCAGTACTTC. It translates to CASGTGETQYF.

This clonotype was recorded once. A read error may produce the germline difference seen at one junction end. The chain is built from TRBV2 and TRBJ2-7; D is perhaps TRBD1 (5 bases). Germline V gene data show CDR1 as SNHLY and CDR2 as FYNNEI. The CDR3 contains 13 residues. CDR3 amino acids: CASRSGSSDEQYF. As DNA, the CDR3 is TGTGCCAGCAGGTCAGGGTCCTCCGACGAGCAGTACTTC.

This clonotype has more than one count but fewer than ten. The chain carries TRBV3-1 and TRBJ1-1; no firm D call. Trimming stripped 0 bases from V and 5 bases from J, with 16 bases between. CDR1 is LGHDT and CDR2 is YNNKEL in the germline V gene (reference sequence). CDR3 length equals 16 residues. The CDR3 bases are TGTGCCAGCAGCCAAGAGCCCCAGCGTCGGGAGACTGAAGCTTTCTTT. It is translated as CASSQEPQRRETEAFF.

The genes are TRBV5-1 and TRBJ2-2, with 7 bases identical to TRBD1. CDR3 length: 15 amino acids. Per germline, CDR1 SGHRS and CDR2 YFSETQ. V shed 7 bases and J 0 bases; nucleotides not matched to a gene: 6. The CDR3 DNA reads TGCGCCAGCGGTGGACAGGCCTCGAACACCGGGGAGCTGTTTTTT. Its translation: CASGGQASNTGELFF.

J is TRBJ1-6 and V is TRBV7-6; D call uncertain. The CDR3 has 13 amino acids. Looked up from germline, CDR1 is SGHVS and CDR2 is FNYEAQ. Trimming took 1 base from V and 9 from J, leaving 7 bases between them. In DNA form, the CDR3 reads TGTGCCAGCAGCTTAGACGAATCTTCACCCCTCCACTTT. Protein: CASSLDESSPLHF.

This clonotype showed up just a few times. The J gene is TRBJ2-1, the V gene TRBV7-8, with TRBD2 matching over 10 bases. V was pared by 1 base and J by 10 bases, with 7 bases of the junction left unmatched. There are 15 residues in the CDR3. CDR1 is SGHVS, CDR2 FQNEAQ, per germline. CDR3 in amino acids: CASSLELAGEYEQFF. CDR3 nucleotides: TGTGCCAGCAGCTTAGAGCTAGCGGGAGAATACGAGCAGTTCTTC.